This TCR beta chain was identified in a study of identical twins (dated by TCRdb to 2016 to 2018). Study-level background: To test whether fetal clonotypes persist, the study used deep sequencing on TCR alpha and beta repertoires from monozygotic twins, unrelated adults of various ages, and cord blood. To rule out contamination, replicate twin experiments were performed at different times with different library preparation protocols.

The full study reports these points: Out-of-frame TCR alpha sharing in monozygotic twins was systematically underestimated by recombination models, whereas sharing between unrelated individuals was in agreement with the recombination models. Because the same donors could not be followed over many years, the conclusions relied on cross-sectional statistical analysis. In beta out-of-frame sequences, excess twin sharing was weaker, because having fewer shared sequences lowered the signal-to-noise ratio. Zero-insertion analyses could be partly confounded by invariant T cells such as MAIT and iNKT, although diverse VJ usage argued against such confounding for most clonotypes. Compared with coincidental sharing between unrelated individuals, out-of-frame TCR alpha sequences shared between twins had an excess of sequences with low generation probability. Abundant cord blood beta clonotypes had fewer insertions, young adult naive repertoires showed a similar but weaker trend, and memory repertoires showed no such trend.

Every donor in the study was a healthy Caucasian. The twin cohort consisted of three pairs of female monozygotic twins, all aged about 18 to 29 years. Peripheral blood mononuclear cells were the source from which RNA for the TCR libraries was isolated. Concerning this clonotype: The clone's antigen remains unknown. Base qualities are not at hand, and no much larger clone is one base apart.

The protocol used for the library was 5' RACE. The data were produced on an Illumina HiSeq 2000. A universal primer binding site was introduced by template switching, and a unique molecular identifier was present in the final cDNA, enabling accurate counting of TCR cDNA molecules. Specific primers in the conserved constant-segment region were used to synthesize first-strand cDNA for the TCR alpha and beta chains. To control for contamination, each cDNA library was double barcoded with a SMART-Mk sample barcode plus Illumina barcodes. TruSeq adapter sequences and Illumina sample barcodes were added in two successive PCR steps. The Illumina HiSeq platform was used with custom primers to sequence TCR alpha and beta cDNA libraries. The authors' pipeline ran thus. Unique molecular identifiers were extracted from raw reads with MiGEC, and CDR3 positions were determined with MiXCR. Recombination models were inferred per individual with the repgenHMM and IGoR tools using an EM algorithm. Shared clonotype analysis was performed with the tcR package in R, normalizing sharing by the product of cloneset sizes. Out-of-frame nonproductive sequences were analyzed to study raw recombination free of thymic and clonal selection effects. TCRdb reworked the public reads: Q25 trimming with fastp, MiXCR clone assembly, productive beta chains retained. Each CDR3 protein appears once, grouped with its most common genes and DNA. None of the V and J calls come from the authors' own analysis; TCRdb made them. The sample contains about 890,000 distinct CDR3 sequences, around an eighth of them found a single time. The top ten constitute 1.5% to 2% of the sample.

The germline V gene (reference sequence) sets CDR1 to DFQATT and CDR2 to SNEGSKA. Its CDR3 holds 12 amino acids, cysteine through phenylalanine. Of the read, only the CDR3 DNA is kept; its 36 bases are in frame from base 1. The V end gives up 5 bases and the J end 5 bases, leaving 2 bases in the junction not matched to a gene. Separately, the same data were catalogued under a study of yellow fever vaccine responses in identical twins. From that second study: The authors reported that the T cell response to vaccination in identical twins appeared partly convergent and partly personalized. In the study, vaccine-responding T cell clones were precisely tracked in identical twins.

The V and J segments used are TRBV20-1 and TRBJ2-2, with 7 bases aligning to TRBD2. Material for sequencing was PBMCs. This receptor was identified in a young woman in good health. The DNA sequence is given as TGCAGTGCTCCCGGGGGGACCGGGGAGCTGTTTTTT. Its protein is CSAPGGTGELFF.